The clone carrying this TCR beta chain appeared many times. The data derive from a study of human T cells and chemical hapten exposure. On the study more broadly: Predominantly women, the patients had alopecia areata, totalis or universalis.

Germline CDR1 and CDR2: LGHNT and FRNRAP. V was shortened by 7 bases and J by 0 bases, with 18 bases between the two germline ends. The CDR3 spans 16 residues. As handled by the study authors: With a range of about 23,224 to 700,000, the median per sample was roughly 91,000 TCRs. TCRdb reprocessed the RACE reads with MiXCR, giving one entry per CDR3 protein. TCRdb, not the original authors, processed these V and J calls. The profile shows over 75,000 distinct CDR3 sequences, about 7.5% of them singletons. Specified time point: patch test 1, 2 weeks after DPC sensitization. Treatment noted: therapeutic diphenylcyclopropenone sensitization with weekly scalp DPC. Extraction yielded total RNA from whole blood (unfractionated).

The clonotype originates from a woman aged 25 to 39 with alopecia areata. Some clones in this sample may be carry-over from other donors' samples. Specimen: whole blood, collected in connection with sensitization to the hapten diphenylcyclopropenone (DPC). The V and J genes are TRBV12-5 and TRBJ1-1; a weak D match, TRBD1 (6 bases). The CDR3: CASETGDTLMNTEAFF. The CDR3, as DNA: TGTGCTAGTGAAACGGGGGACACCCTCATGAACACTGAAGCTTTCTTT. The whole variable domain, remainder taken from reference TRBV12-5 and TRBJ1-1, is DARVTQTPRHKVTEMGQEVTMRCQPILGHNTVFWYRQTMMQGLELLAYFRNRAPLDDSGMPKDRFSAEMPDATLATLKIQPSEPRDSAVYFCASETGDTLMNTEAFFGQGTRLTVV.